One T cell receptor beta chain is described in this entry. No antigen is known for it. Trimming pared 4 bases from V and 0 bases from J, leaving 7 bases between. CDR1 and CDR2 (germline): SEHNR, FQNEAQ (reference sequence). This CDR3 is built from 14 residues. The record originates from a study of shared clonotypes between healthy human individuals. The assay was immunoSEQ multiplex PCR, and TCRdb's table has in-frame clones only and misses some. The table shows around 2,000,000 clones, with about 92% occurring only once. Naive CD8 populations comprised CD45RO-negative cells positively selected for CCR7, excluding terminally differentiated effector memory CD45RA+ cells. General observations from the study: Non-shared clonotypes had lower generation probabilities than clonotypes shared by all four sorted-subset donors. A handful of donors shared about 4.8% of their naive CD4 clonotypes. As a rule, naive subsets had a larger estimated richness than memory subsets. Sorted-subset sequencing was shown by rarefaction to be incomplete despite large depth.

The clonotype was recovered from a man between 18 and 35 years old in good health. Some clones in this sample may be carry-over from other donors' samples. V gene TRBV7-9 combines with J gene TRBJ1-5; D possibly corresponds to TRBD1 (5 bases). The sequenced sample consisted of naive CD8+ T cells from PBMCs. This chain's CDR3 is CASSYGASNQPQHF. CDR3 sequence (DNA): TGTGCCAGCAGCTATGGGGCTAGCAATCAGCCCCAGCATTTT.